A selection of T cell receptor beta chains follows, all from one sample in a study of T-cell reconstitution after alpha-beta-depleted transplantation in children. From the PCR reads, TCRdb called clonotypes with MiXCR, one entry per CDR3 protein. The sample lists 150,000 to 200,000 distinct CDR3 sequences, less than 8% occurring once. The specimen was PBMCs from the stem cell graft donor, collected from the stem cell graft. All receptors derive from a human donor who donated a stem cell graft to a child with Wiskott-Aldrich syndrome. CDR3s include the opening cysteine and the closing phenylalanine or tryptophan. The order of the fields is V gene, clone size, CDR3 length, CDR3 protein. Rows may omit the clone size; those that give it use once, few, many or a size class.

>TRBV27|many|16
CASSRIGLADTDTQYF
>TRBV5-1|many|15
CASSLVGGTSDEQYF
>TRBV2|few|12
CASRIIDEKLFF
>TRBV7-8|NA|13
CASSLPRLSEQYF
>TRBV11-2|many|14
CASSGQGGQEPQHF
>TRBV5-5|NA|17
CASSFYALAGVYETQYF
>TRBV30|many|11
CAWSGRGTQYF
>TRBV7-2|once|14
CASSLDVRTDTQYF
>TRBV12-3/TRBV12-4|many|14
CASSFRRGSYEQYF
>TRBV12-3/TRBV12-4|many|13
CASSFGGGETQYF
>TRBV28|many|14
CASTLDRSGNTIYF
>TRBV5-1|NA|13
CASALRADYEQYF
>TRBV12-3/TRBV12-4|many|15
CASSDDRDRSYEQYF
>TRBV5-1|many|16
CASSPFSGTLGLEQYF
>TRBV9|few|13
CASSVDGYNEQFF
>TRBV29-1|many|13
CSVEATRRSEQFF
>TRBV5-1|few|16
CASSLAGGPNTGELFF
>TRBV18|few|15
CASSPLRQGAYEQYF
>TRBV4-1|few|15
CASSQNRWINSPLHF
>TRBV6-5|NA|15
CASSYSPRANTEAFF
>TRBV6-4|many|15
CASSDSERKSGELFF
>TRBV29-1|many|12
CSAPVNTDTQYF
>TRBV7-9|many|14
CASSPSGGSGGYTF
>TRBV7-7|many|15
CASSPQLGRSETQYF
>TRBV5-1|many|16
CASSSLTPGGTGELFF
>TRBV15|many|14
CATSRDARDIEQYF
>TRBV5-1|many|14
CASSTRHRTDTQYF
>TRBV5-4|NA|15
CASSLEYSTNTEAFF